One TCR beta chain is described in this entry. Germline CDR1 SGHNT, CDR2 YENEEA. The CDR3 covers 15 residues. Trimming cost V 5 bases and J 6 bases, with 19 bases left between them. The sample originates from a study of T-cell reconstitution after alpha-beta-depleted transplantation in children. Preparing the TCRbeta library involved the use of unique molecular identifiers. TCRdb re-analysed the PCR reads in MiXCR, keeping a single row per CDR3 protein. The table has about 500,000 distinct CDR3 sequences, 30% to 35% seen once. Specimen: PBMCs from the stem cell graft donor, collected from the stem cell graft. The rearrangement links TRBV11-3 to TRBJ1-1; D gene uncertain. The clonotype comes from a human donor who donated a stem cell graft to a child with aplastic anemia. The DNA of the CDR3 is TGTGCCAGCAGCGTAGGGCCACGAAGTTCCGCTGAAGCTTTCTTT. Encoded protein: CASSVGPRSSAEAFF.